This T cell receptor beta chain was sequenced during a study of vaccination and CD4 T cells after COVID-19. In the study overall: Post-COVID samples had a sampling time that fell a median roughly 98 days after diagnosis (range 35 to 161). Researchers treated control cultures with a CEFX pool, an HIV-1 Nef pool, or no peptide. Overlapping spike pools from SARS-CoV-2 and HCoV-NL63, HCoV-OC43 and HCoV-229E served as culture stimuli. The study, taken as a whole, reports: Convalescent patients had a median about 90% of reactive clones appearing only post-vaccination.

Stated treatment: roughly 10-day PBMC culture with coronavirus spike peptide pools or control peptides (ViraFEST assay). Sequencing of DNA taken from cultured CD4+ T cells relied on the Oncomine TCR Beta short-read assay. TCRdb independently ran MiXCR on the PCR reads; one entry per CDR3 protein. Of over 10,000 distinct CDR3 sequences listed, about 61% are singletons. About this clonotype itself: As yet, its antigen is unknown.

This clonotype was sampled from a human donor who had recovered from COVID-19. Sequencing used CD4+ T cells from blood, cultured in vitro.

The CDR3 region is CSARDRAGTYGYTF. In DNA, the CDR3 is TGCAGTGCTAGAGATCGGGCAGGGACCTATGGCTACACCTTC. The chain is built from TRBV20-1 and TRBJ1-2; D might be TRBD1 (5 bases). There are 14 residues in the CDR3. V shed 0 bases and J shed 4 bases, with 12 bases lying between them. Germline-derived CDR1 and CDR2 are DFQATT and SNEGSKA (reference sequence).